This T cell receptor beta chain came from a study of OX40 agonist ivuxolimab in advanced cancers. TCRdb's table, derived via immunoSEQ multiplex PCR, lists solely in-frame clones and lacks some. The sample has some 74,000 clones, roughly 90% seen once. Worth noting for this clone: Its specificity is not known.

With 9 bases clipped from V and 10 bases from J, the junction kept 6 bases outside the gene matches. CDR3 size: 11 residues. Germline V gives CDR1 SNHLY, CDR2 FYNNEI. Study-wide results and limits: Partial responders receiving 0.1-3.0 mg/kg showed among the lowest clonal expansion.

The sequence came from an adult with an advanced solid tumor such as melanoma, head and neck, liver or kidney cancer. This specimen consisted of CD4+ or CD8+ T cells sorted from blood, obtained in a trial of the OX40 agonist ivuxolimab. This chain connects TRBV2 to TRBJ2-1; 7 bases match TRBD1. The CDR3 is CASKQGEEQFF. The DNA of the CDR3 is TGTGCCAGTAAGCAGGGGGAGGAGCAGTTCTTC.